What follows are 27 T cell receptor beta chains derived from one specimen sequenced in a study of CD4 T cells in relation to SARS-CoV-2 and coronaviruses. Here immunoSEQ multiplex PCR was the method, and the copy in TCRdb shows in-frame clones only, minus some. The sample shows tens of thousands of clones, under 95% of them seen only once. Material for sequencing was naive CD4+ T cells from PBMCs. The subset here: naive CD4+ T cells isolated by negative enrichment. Receptors were obtained from an adult with COVID-19.

The chain carries TRBV27 and TRBJ2-1; D gene uncertain. CDR1 is MNHEY and CDR2 is SMNVEV in the germline V gene (reference sequence). The CDR3 loop spans 13 amino acids. V was clipped by 8 bases and J by 4 bases, with 12 bases between them. CDR3 nucleotides: TGTGCCAGCCTCGGATACGAGTACAATGAGCAGTTCTTC. It translates to CASLGYEYNEQFF.

This chain links TRBV28 with TRBJ1-5; D may be TRBD1 (6 bases). V was pared by 6 bases and J by 3 bases, with 15 bases between. The germline V gene has CDR1 MDHEN and CDR2 SYDVKM. This CDR3 is 15 amino acids long. CDR3 sequence reads: CASSIETGFNQPQHF. CDR3 sequence (DNA): TGTGCCAGCAGCATCGAGACAGGTTTCAATCAGCCCCAGCATTTT.

The J gene is TRBJ1-6, the V gene TRBV29-1; weak D call: TRBD1 (6 bases). Germline CDR1 reads SQVTM; CDR2 reads ANQGSEA. The CDR3 consists of 13 residues. The V gene lost 4 bases and the J gene lost 8 bases, with 12 bases spanning the gap. CDR3 loop: CSVGTGRDSPLHF. Written as DNA, the CDR3 is TGCAGCGTTGGAACAGGGCGGGATTCACCCCTCCACTTT.

The rearrangement links TRBV6-2 or TRBV6-3 to TRBJ2-7; 10 bases align to TRBD1. The V gene end was trimmed by 0 bases and the J gene end by 2 bases; junction bases not matched to a gene: 4. Germline V CDR1 and CDR2: MNHEY, SVGEGT. The CDR3 is 16 amino acids. This CDR3 is CASSYSGTGVAYEQYF. Written as DNA, the CDR3 is TGTGCCAGCAGTTACTCCGGGACAGGGGTAGCCTACGAGCAGTACTTC.

The V gene is TRBV7-9, the J gene TRBJ1-6; D gene uncertain. The V gene lost 4 bases and the J gene lost 4 bases, with 14 bases spanning the gap. CDR1 SEHNR and CDR2 FQNEAQ come from the germline V gene (reference sequence). The CDR3 is made up of 16 amino acids. The CDR3: CASSSQTSNYNSPLHF. The CDR3 nucleotides read TGTGCCAGCAGCTCCCAGACAAGCAATTATAATTCACCCCTCCACTTT.

The chain joins TRBV6-2 or TRBV6-3 to TRBJ2-1; D is possibly TRBD1 (6 bases). Germline V gives CDR1 MNHEY, CDR2 SVGEGT. V was cut by 2 bases and J by 7 bases, with 12 bases left in between. This CDR3 has 14 amino acids. CDR3 sequence (DNA): TGTGCCAGCAGTTACCTGGGGGCAAGAAATGAGCAGTTCTTC. It is translated as CASSYLGARNEQFF.

The gene calls are TRBV9 and TRBJ2-1, with a weak D call TRBD2 (6 bases). Germline V CDR1 and CDR2: SGDLS, YYNGEE. Deletions cut 1 base from V and 7 bases from J, with 12 bases between. The CDR3 contains 14 residues. CDR3 residues: CASSVLVGTNEQFF. The CDR3 DNA follows: TGTGCCAGCAGCGTACTTGTAGGGACTAATGAGCAGTTCTTC.

The V call is TRBV29-1, the J call TRBJ2-5; no reliable D call. The CDR3 is made up of 13 amino acids. V shed 3 bases and J shed 7 bases, with 15 bases lying between them. Germline assignment: CDR1 SQVTM and CDR2 ANQGSEA. In DNA form, the CDR3 reads TGCAGCGTTGATTTGGTTGAGAAGGGGACCCAGTACTTC. The encoded protein is CSVDLVEKGTQYF.

This chain joins TRBV3-1 (or the pseudogene TRBV3-2) and TRBJ2-1; TRBD2 matches 8 bases. The CDR3 contains 15 residues. V was clipped by 1 base and J by 12 bases; unmatched bases: 11. The germline gives CDR1 LGHDT, CDR2 YNNKEL (reference sequence). This CDR3 reads CASSQVGTGGHGQFF. CDR3 DNA: TGTGCCAGCAGCCAAGTAGGGACGGGAGGGCATGGGCAGTTCTTC.

J is TRBJ2-1 and V is TRBV5-1; D is possibly TRBD2 (6 bases). V was pared by 0 bases and J by 7 bases, with 26 bases between. The CDR3 consists of 19 residues. The V gene's germline CDR1 is SGHRS and CDR2 YFSETQ. CDR3 sequence reads: CASSLASRAGQRYANEQFF. Written as DNA, the CDR3 is TGCGCCAGCAGCTTGGCCAGTAGAGCGGGCCAGAGATATGCGAATGAGCAGTTCTTC.

The chain links TRBV7-8 to TRBJ2-5, with D unclear. The V end lost 5 bases, the J end lost 5 bases, and 12 bases lay between the germline ends. The CDR3 has 13 amino acids. The germline gives CDR1 SGHVS, CDR2 FQNEAQ. As DNA, the CDR3 is TGTGCCAGCAGCGAACGGCGCGCGGAGACCCAGTACTTC. Amino acid sequence: CASSERRAETQYF.

This chain links TRBV10-3 with TRBJ2-3, with TRBD2 matching 9 bases. This CDR3 is built from 14 residues. Germline V gene sequence: CDR1 ENHRY, CDR2 SYGVKD. Germline trimming cut 3 bases from V and 11 bases from J; bases unmatched to any gene: 9. The CDR3 spells CAISEASGAEGQYF. CDR3 sequence (DNA): TGTGCCATCAGTGAAGCTAGCGGGGCGGAGGGGCAGTATTTT.

The chain uses TRBV11-1 and TRBJ2-7; D tentatively fits TRBD1 or TRBD2 (5 bases each). Germline V gene sequence: CDR1 SGHAT, CDR2 FQDESV (reference sequence). V lost 5 bases, J lost 5 bases, and 16 bases lay in between. The CDR3 totals 14 residues. This CDR3 reads CASSPKASGHEQYF. The CDR3 nucleotides read TGTGCCAGCAGCCCAAAGGCATCGGGACACGAGCAGTACTTC.

The chain is built from TRBV18 and TRBJ1-4; D gene uncertain. V was shortened by 6 bases and J by 8 bases, with 16 bases between the two germline ends. The CDR3 length is 14 residues. Germline CDR1 is KGHSH and CDR2 is LQKENI. The CDR3 protein is CASSPSGRAEKLFF. In nucleotides, the CDR3 is TGTGCCAGCTCGCCCAGTGGGAGGGCCGAAAAACTGTTTTTT.

The chain couples TRBV18 to TRBJ1-5, with D unclear. The CDR3 has 13 residues. Germline CDR1 is KGHSH and CDR2 is LQKENI. Trimming took 6 bases from V and 5 from J, leaving 11 bases between them. The CDR3 DNA is TGTGCCAGCTCCTCAAAGCACGATCAGCCCCAGCATTTT. This sequence encodes CASSSKHDQPQHF.

This chain connects TRBV7-8 to TRBJ1-5, with D unresolved. CDR1 is SGHVS, CDR2 FQNEAQ, per germline. The CDR3 runs 12 residues. V dropped 1 base and J dropped 7 bases, with 5 bases sitting between them. CDR3 DNA sequence: TGTGCCAGCAGCTTAGGGGAGCAGCCCCAGCATTTT. As protein: CASSLGEQPQHF. Drawing the rest from reference TRBV7-8 and TRBJ1-5, the complete variable domain is GAGVSQSPRYKVAKRGQDVALRCDPISGHVSLFWYQQALGQGPEFLTYFQNEAQLDKSGLPSDRFFAERPEGSVSTLKIQRTQQEDSAVYLCASSLGEQPQHFGDGTRLSIL.

In this sample, this clone turned up once. The chain employs TRBV5-4 and TRBJ2-3; 8 nucleotides align to TRBD2. V was pared by 4 bases and J by 0 bases, with 13 bases of the junction left unmatched. The CDR3 sequence is 18 residues long. From germline, CDR1 is SGHNT and CDR2 YYREEE (reference sequence). The CDR3 spells CASSALGSGSDSTDTQYF. The CDR3 coding sequence is TGTGCCAGCAGCGCGTTAGGGAGCGGGAGTGATAGCACAGATACGCAGTATTTT.

This chain uses TRBV28 with TRBJ1-5; no firm D call. CDR3 size: 14 residues. V lost 6 bases, J lost 0 bases, and 9 bases lay in between. Per the germline V gene, CDR1 is MDHEN and CDR2 is SYDVKM. The CDR3 DNA follows: TGTGCCAGCAGAGGATCCCTTAGCAATCAGCCCCAGCATTTT. Encoded protein: CASRGSLSNQPQHF.

This clone was seen a single time. V gene TRBV29-1 combines with J gene TRBJ1-5, with D unclear. The CDR3 covers 14 residues. Per germline, CDR1 SQVTM and CDR2 ANQGSEA. V shed 1 base and J shed 2 bases, with 9 bases lying between them. This chain's CDR3 is CSVEVGGRNQPQHF. The DNA for the CDR3 is TGCAGCGTTGAAGTGGGAGGGCGCAATCAGCCCCAGCATTTT.

The chain has TRBV19 and TRBJ1-1; 7 bases agree with TRBD1. J was trimmed by 0 bases and V by 2 bases; bases with no gene match: 9. The CDR3 totals 17 residues. Germline V gene lookup returns CDR1 LNHDA and CDR2 SQIVND (reference sequence). CDR3 nucleotide sequence: TGTGCCAGTAGTATAAGGGTGGCAGGGGGTTTGAACACTGAAGCTTTCTTT. Translation: CASSIRVAGGLNTEAFF. The variable domain in full, with the rest retrieved from reference TRBV19 and TRBJ1-1, is DGGITQSPKYLFRKEGQNVTLSCEQNLNHDAMYWYRQDPGQGLRLIYYSQIVNDFQKGDIAEGYSVSREKKESFPLTVTSAQKNPTAFYLCASSIRVAGGLNTEAFFGQGTRLTVV.

This chain joins TRBV2 and TRBJ1-1, with 7 bases that match TRBD1. The germline V gene has CDR1 SNHLY and CDR2 FYNNEI. This CDR3 contains 14 residues. V was pared by 4 bases and J by 1 base, with 3 bases of the junction left unmatched. Here the CDR3 reads CASSGWTGNTEAFF. CDR3 DNA sequence: TGTGCCAGCAGTGGTTGGACAGGGAACACTGAAGCTTTCTTT.

This chain connects TRBV28 to TRBJ2-7, with 7 bases fitting TRBD2. Germline trimming cut 4 bases from V and 4 bases from J; bases unmatched to any gene: 4. This CDR3 is 13 amino acids long. CDR1 MDHEN and CDR2 SYDVKM come from the germline V gene. The chain's CDR3 is CASSSRREYEQYF. The CDR3 DNA sequence: TGTGCCAGCAGTTCGAGGCGGGAGTACGAGCAGTACTTC. Drawing the rest from reference TRBV28 and TRBJ2-7, the complete variable domain is DVKVTQSSRYLVKRTGEKVFLECVQDMDHENMFWYRQDPGLGLRLIYFSYDVKMKEKGDIPEGYSVSREKKERFSLILESASTNQTSMYLCASSSRREYEQYFGPGTRLTVT.

V is TRBV28 and J is TRBJ2-7; TRBD1 aligns across 8 bases. Germline V gene data show CDR1 as MDHEN and CDR2 as SYDVKM. This CDR3 has 12 amino acids. The V and J ends lost 8 bases and 3 bases, in that order; junction bases with no gene match: 3. CDR3 nucleotides: TGTGCCAGCCGTACAGGGGGCTACGAGCAGTACTTC. As protein: CASRTGGYEQYF.

The chain carries TRBV19 and TRBJ1-1; D unclear. This CDR3 region has 14 residues. CDR1 and CDR2 (germline): LNHDA, SQIVND (reference sequence). V lost 6 bases and J lost 2, with 13 bases in between. CDR3 sequence reads: CASRGVIVNTEAFF. CDR3 in DNA: TGTGCCAGTAGGGGCGTGATAGTAAACACTGAAGCTTTCTTT.

V usage is TRBV30 and J usage is TRBJ2-7, with TRBD2 as a possible D gene (6 bases). From germline, CDR1 is GTSNPN and CDR2 SVGIG (reference sequence). This CDR3 comprises 12 residues. V was cut by 4 bases and J by 12 bases, with 19 bases left in between. CDR3 DNA sequence: TGTGCCTGGACCCCGGGAGCCCTAGGGCCGTACTTC. Protein product: CAWTPGALGPYF.

This chain uses TRBV27 with TRBJ2-7, with TRBD1 identical over 8 bases. Germline CDR1 and CDR2: MNHEY and SMNVEV (reference sequence). V trimming: 7 bases; J trimming: 5 bases; junction bases outside the gene matches: 10. This CDR3 is built from 14 residues. CDR3 residues: CASNDRGEAHEQYF. CDR3 nucleotide sequence: TGTGCCAGCAATGACAGGGGAGAGGCTCACGAGCAGTACTTC.

V is TRBV7-2 and J is TRBJ2-7; D gene unclear. The V gene lost 4 bases and the J gene lost 2 bases, with 24 bases spanning the gap. The CDR3 consists of 18 residues. Per germline, CDR1 SGHTA and CDR2 FQGNSA. In DNA, the CDR3 is TGTGCCAGCAGCTCCGACCCTCTCTTGGATGACGATCCCTACGAGCAGTACTTC. It yields the protein CASSSDPLLDDDPYEQYF.